The T cell receptor beta chain described here comes from a study of blood T cell repertoires in COVID-19. Whole-study context: Italy, Spain and the United States were the sources of the convalescent and acute COVID-19 samples.

The CDR3 runs to 14 residues. The germline V gene has CDR1 SGHAT and CDR2 FQNNGV. In the source study's methods: Quantification of nucleated cells was approximated via reference gene primer amplification. TCRdb's table, derived via immunoSEQ multiplex PCR, lists solely in-frame clones and lacks some. The V and J calls and the clone size are those of that table, but D and trimming were determined from the DNA. The profile shows around 42,000 clones, over 75% of them singletons. As regards this clone: A junction end diverges from the germline sequence, so it may reflect a read error.

The V call is TRBV11-2, the J call TRBJ2-3, with 12 bases identical to TRBD2. Sequenced material: peripheral blood. This TCR was sampled from a man older than 75 with active or convalescent COVID-19. CDR3 loop: CASSLENLAGGESF. In nucleotides, the CDR3 is TGTGCCAGCAGCTTAGAGAATCTAGCGGGAGGGGAGTCTTTT.